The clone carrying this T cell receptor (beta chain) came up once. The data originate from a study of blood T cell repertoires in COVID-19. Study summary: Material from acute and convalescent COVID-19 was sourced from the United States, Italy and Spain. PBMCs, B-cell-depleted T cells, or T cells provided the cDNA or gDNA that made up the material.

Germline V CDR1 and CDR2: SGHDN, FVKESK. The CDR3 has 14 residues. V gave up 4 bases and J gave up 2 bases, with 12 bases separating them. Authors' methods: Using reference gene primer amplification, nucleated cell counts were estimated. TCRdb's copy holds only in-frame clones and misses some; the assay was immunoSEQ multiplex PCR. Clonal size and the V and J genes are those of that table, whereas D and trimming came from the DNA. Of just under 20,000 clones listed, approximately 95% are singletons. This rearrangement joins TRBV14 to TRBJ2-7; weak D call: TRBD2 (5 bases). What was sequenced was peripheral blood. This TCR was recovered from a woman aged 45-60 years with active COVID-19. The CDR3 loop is CASSPLERPYEQYF. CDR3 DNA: TGTGCCAGCAGCCCATTGGAGCGGCCCTACGAGCAGTACTTC.